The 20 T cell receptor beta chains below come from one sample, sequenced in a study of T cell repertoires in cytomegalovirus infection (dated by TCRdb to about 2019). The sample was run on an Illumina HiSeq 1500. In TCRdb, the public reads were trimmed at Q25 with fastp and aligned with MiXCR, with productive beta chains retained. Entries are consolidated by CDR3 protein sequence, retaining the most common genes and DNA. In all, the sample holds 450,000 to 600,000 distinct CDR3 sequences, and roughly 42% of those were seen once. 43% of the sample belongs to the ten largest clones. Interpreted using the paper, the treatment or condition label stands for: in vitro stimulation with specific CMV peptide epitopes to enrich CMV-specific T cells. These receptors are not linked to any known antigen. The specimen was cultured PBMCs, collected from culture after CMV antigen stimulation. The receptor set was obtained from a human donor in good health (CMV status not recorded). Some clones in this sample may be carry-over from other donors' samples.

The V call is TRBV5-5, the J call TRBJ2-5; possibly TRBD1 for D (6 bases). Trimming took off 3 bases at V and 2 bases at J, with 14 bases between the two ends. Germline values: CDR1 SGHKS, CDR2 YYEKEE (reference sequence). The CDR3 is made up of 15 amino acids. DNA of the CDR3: TGTGCCAGCAGCTCGGGGCCGAGGGGGCAAGAGACCCAGTACTTC. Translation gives CASSSGPRGQETQYF.

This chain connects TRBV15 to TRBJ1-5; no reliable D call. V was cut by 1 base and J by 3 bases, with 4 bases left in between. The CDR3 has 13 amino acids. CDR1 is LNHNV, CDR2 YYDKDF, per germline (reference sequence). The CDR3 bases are TGTGCCACCAGCAGAGTTCCCAATCAGCCCCAGCATTTT. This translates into CATSRVPNQPQHF.

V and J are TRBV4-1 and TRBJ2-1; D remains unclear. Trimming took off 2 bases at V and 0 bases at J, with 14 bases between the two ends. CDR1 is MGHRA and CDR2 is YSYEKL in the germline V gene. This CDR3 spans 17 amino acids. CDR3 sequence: CASSQNLGSSSYNEQFF. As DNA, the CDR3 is TGCGCCAGCAGCCAAAATCTTGGTTCTAGCTCCTACAATGAGCAGTTCTTC.

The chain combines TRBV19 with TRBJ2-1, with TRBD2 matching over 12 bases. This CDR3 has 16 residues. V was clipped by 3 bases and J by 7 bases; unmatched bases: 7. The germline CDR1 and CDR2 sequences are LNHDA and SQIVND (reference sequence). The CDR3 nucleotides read TGTGCCAGTAGTATCACTAGCGGGAGGACCCCTAATGAGCAGTTCTTC. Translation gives CASSITSGRTPNEQFF.

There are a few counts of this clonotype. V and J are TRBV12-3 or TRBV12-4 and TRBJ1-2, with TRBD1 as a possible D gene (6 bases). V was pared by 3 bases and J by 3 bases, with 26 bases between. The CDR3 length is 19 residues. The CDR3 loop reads CASSFRARLEQGNYYGYTF. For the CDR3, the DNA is TGTGCCAGCAGTTTTCGGGCCCGACTGGAGCAGGGGAATTACTATGGCTACACCTTC.

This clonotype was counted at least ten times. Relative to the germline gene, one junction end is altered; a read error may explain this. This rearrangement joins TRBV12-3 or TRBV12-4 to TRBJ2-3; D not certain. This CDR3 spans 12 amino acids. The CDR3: CASSLGRDTQYF. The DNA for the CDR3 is TGTGCCAGCAGCTTAGGAAGAGATACGCAGTATTTT.

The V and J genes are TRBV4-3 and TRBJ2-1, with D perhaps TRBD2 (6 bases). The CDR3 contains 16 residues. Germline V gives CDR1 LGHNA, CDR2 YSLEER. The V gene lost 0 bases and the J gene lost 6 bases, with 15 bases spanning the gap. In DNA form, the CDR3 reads TGCGCCAGCAGCCAAGATAGTGCTTCGCGGGGCAATGAGCAGTTCTTC. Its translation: CASSQDSASRGNEQFF.

CDR3 sequence (DNA): TGCATGAGACAGAGGGTCTTCTCTGGAAACACCATATATTTT. Amino acid sequence: CMRQRVFSGNTIYF. The rearrangement links TRBV20-1 to TRBJ1-3; D possibly corresponds to TRBD1 (5 bases). The CDR3 extends over 14 amino acids. Per the germline V gene, CDR1 is DFQATT and CDR2 is SNEGSKA (reference sequence).

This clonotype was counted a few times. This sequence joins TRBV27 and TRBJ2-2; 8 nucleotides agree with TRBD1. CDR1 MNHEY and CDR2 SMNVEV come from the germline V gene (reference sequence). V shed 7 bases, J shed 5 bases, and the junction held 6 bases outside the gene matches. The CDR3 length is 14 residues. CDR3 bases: TGTGCCAGCACCGGACAGGGCATAACCGGGGAGCTGTTTTTT. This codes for CASTGQGITGELFF.

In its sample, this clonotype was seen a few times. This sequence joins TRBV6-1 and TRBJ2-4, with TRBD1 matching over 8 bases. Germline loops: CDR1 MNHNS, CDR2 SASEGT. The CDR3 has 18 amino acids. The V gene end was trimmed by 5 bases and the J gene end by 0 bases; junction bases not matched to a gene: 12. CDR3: CASSLRQGSGLAKNIQYF. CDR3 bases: TGTGCCAGCAGTCTCCGACAGGGGTCCGGACTAGCCAAAAACATTCAGTACTTC.

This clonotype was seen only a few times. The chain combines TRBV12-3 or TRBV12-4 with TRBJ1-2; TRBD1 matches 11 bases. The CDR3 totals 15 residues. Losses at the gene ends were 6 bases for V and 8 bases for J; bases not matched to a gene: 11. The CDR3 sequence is CASSPLPGTGGGYTF. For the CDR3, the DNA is TGTGCCAGCAGCCCACTACCCGGGACAGGGGGGGGCTACACCTTC.

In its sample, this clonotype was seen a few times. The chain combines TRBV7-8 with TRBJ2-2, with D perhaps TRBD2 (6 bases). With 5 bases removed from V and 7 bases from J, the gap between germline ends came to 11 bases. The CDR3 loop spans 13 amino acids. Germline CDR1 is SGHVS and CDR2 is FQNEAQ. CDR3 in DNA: TGTGCCAGCAGCCCAAGGAGGGGCGGGGAGCTGTTTTTT. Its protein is CASSPRRGGELFF. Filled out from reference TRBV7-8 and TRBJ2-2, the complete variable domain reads GAGVSQSPRYKVAKRGQDVALRCDPISGHVSLFWYQQALGQGPEFLTYFQNEAQLDKSGLPSDRFFAERPEGSVSTLKIQRTQQEDSAVYLCASSPRRGGELFFGEGSRLTVL.

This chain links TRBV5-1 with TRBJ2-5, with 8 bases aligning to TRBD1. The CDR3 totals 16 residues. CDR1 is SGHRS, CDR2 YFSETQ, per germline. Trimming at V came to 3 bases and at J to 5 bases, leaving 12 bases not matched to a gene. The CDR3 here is CASSYNVRQGRETQYF. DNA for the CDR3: TGCGCCAGCAGCTACAATGTTCGACAGGGGCGGGAGACCCAGTACTTC. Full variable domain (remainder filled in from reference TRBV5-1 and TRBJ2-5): KAGVTQTPRYLIKTRGQQVTLSCSPISGHRSVSWYQQTPGQGLQFLFEYFSETQRNKGNFPGRFSGRQFSNSRSEMNVSTLELGDSALYLCASSYNVRQGRETQYFGPGTRLLVL.

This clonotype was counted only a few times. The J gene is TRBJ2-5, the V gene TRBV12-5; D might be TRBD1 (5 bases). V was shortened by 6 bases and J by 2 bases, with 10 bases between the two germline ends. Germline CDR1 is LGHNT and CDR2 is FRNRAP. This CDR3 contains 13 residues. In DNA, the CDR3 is TGTGCTAGTGGCCCCTCAGGGCAAGAGACCCAGTACTTC. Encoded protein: CASGPSGQETQYF.

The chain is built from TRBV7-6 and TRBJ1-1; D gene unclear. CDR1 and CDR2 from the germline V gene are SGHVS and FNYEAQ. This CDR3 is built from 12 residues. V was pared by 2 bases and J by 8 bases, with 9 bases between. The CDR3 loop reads CASSLIGSEAFF. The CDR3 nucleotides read TGTGCCAGCAGCTTAATCGGGTCCGAAGCTTTCTTT.

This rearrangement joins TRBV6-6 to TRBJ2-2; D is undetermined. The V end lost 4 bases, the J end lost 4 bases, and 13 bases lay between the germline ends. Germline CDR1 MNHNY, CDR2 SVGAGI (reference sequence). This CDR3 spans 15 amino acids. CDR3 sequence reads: CASSWVYQSTGELFF. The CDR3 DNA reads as TGTGCCAGCAGTTGGGTGTATCAGAGCACCGGGGAGCTGTTTTTT.

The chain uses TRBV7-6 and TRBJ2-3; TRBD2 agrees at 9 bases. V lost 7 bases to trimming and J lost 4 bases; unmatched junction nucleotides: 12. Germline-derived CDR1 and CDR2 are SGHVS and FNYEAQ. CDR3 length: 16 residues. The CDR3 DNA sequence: TGTGCCAGCACAGGTGAAGCGGGGGGCCTGGCAGATACGCAGTATTTT. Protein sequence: CASTGEAGGLADTQYF.

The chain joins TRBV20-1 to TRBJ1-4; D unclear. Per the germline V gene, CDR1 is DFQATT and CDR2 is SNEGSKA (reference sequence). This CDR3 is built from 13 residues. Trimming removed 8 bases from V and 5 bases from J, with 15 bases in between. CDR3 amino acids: CSTEGSANEKLFF. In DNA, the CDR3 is TGCAGTACAGAAGGGAGCGCAAATGAAAAACTGTTTTTT.

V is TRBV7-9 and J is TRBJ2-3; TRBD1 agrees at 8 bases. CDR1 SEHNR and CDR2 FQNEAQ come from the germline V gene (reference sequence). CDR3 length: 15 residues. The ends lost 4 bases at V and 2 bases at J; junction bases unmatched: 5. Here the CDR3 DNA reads TGTGCCAGCAGCTCCGGGACAGGAGACACAGATACGCAGTATTTT. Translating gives CASSSGTGDTDTQYF.

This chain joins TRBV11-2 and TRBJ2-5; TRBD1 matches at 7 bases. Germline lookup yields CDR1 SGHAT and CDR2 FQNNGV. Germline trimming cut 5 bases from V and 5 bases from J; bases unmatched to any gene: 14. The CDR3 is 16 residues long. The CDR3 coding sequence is TGTGCCAGCAGCCCCCTCCCCGCAGGGGGAATCGAGACCCAGTACTTC. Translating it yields CASSPLPAGGIETQYF.